These 23 T cell receptor beta chains were sequenced from one sample in a study of T cell repertoires in cytomegalovirus infection. Antigens for these TCRs are unknown. In TCRdb, the reads were re-called with MiXCR into one record per CDR3 protein. The profile shows some 900,000 distinct CDR3 sequences, 30% to 35% of them singletons. This sample comprised cultured CD8+ T cells from PBMCs, obtained from culture after CMV antigen stimulation. The receptors were sampled from a human donor in good health (CMV status not recorded). Some clones in this sample may be carry-over from other donors' samples.

This clonotype has more than one count but fewer than ten. The genes are TRBV27 and TRBJ1-1, with unresolved D. V was trimmed by 2 bases and J by 6 bases, leaving 13 bases between them. CDR3 length: 14 amino acids. Germline CDR1 is MNHEY and CDR2 is SMNVEV (reference sequence). The CDR3 loop is CASSLGRLGAEAFF. The DNA of the CDR3 is TGTGCCAGCAGTTTAGGAAGGCTGGGCGCTGAAGCTTTCTTT.

This clonotype was observed once. A read error may explain this, as a much larger clone is one base away. The gene calls are TRBV6-1 and TRBJ1-2, with 11 bases fitting TRBD1. The CDR3 consists of 14 residues. Germline values: CDR1 MNHNS, CDR2 SASEGT. CDR3: CASSWTGGGYGYSF. CDR3 sequence (DNA): TGTGCCAGCAGTTGGACAGGGGGCGGCTATGGCTACAGCTTC.

To note about this clonotype: A clone one base away is much larger, so this may be a read error. This chain links TRBV28 with TRBJ1-1; D is possibly TRBD1 (5 bases). The CDR3 length is 12 residues. The germline V gene encodes CDR1 MDHEN and CDR2 SYDVKM. The V end lost 4 bases, the J end lost 4 bases, and 7 bases lay between the germline ends. The CDR3 sequence: CASSWGTTEAFF. The CDR3 DNA is TGTGCCAGCAGTTGGGGGACCACTGAAGCTTTCTTT.

There are many counts of this clonotype. The gene calls are TRBV7-2 and TRBJ2-5, with 7 bases lining up with TRBD2. The germline gives CDR1 SGHTA, CDR2 FQGNSA. The CDR3 has 15 amino acids. V lost 5 bases and J lost 5; bases outside the gene matches: 11. CDR3 residues: CASSQEGLVWETQYF. CDR3 sequence (DNA): TGTGCCAGCAGCCAGGAAGGACTAGTCTGGGAGACCCAGTACTTC.

In this sample, this clonotype turned up a few times. The chain recombines TRBV5-5 with TRBJ2-1; D is uncertain. CDR1 SGHKS and CDR2 YYEKEE come from the germline V gene (reference sequence). The CDR3 runs to 17 residues. Between the trimmed V and J ends, which lost 0 bases and 0 bases, there was a span of 13 bases. Here the CDR3 DNA reads TGTGCCAGCAGCTTGGTATCCACTATGAGCTCCTACAATGAGCAGTTCTTC. This translates into CASSLVSTMSSYNEQFF.

This clonotype was detected a few times. This rearrangement joins TRBV12-3 or TRBV12-4 to TRBJ2-2, with TRBD1 identical over 12 bases. Germline trimming cut 7 bases from V and 5 bases from J; bases unmatched to any gene: 20. The CDR3 contains 20 residues. This chain's CDR3 is CASTLSLGGQGASSTGELFF. The CDR3 coding sequence is TGTGCCAGCACGCTTTCTTTGGGGGGACAGGGGGCATCGAGTACCGGGGAGCTGTTTTTT.

This clonotype was observed a handful of times. The CDR3 spells CASSSGTIPHNEQFF. CDR3 bases: TGTGCCAGCAGCTCCGGGACAATCCCCCACAATGAGCAGTTCTTC. The chain uses TRBV7-9 and TRBJ2-1, with D tentatively TRBD1 (6 bases). In germline, CDR1 is SEHNR, CDR2 FQNEAQ (reference sequence). V was shortened by 4 bases and J by 5 bases, with 15 bases between the two germline ends. This CDR3 is 15 amino acids long.

This clonotype has only a few counts. This chain joins TRBV11-2 and TRBJ2-3; tentatively, D is TRBD1 (5 bases). CDR1 is SGHAT and CDR2 is FQNNGV in the germline V gene. The CDR3 loop spans 16 amino acids. V shed 4 bases and J shed 0 bases, with 14 bases lying between them. CDR3 region: CASSSSLDTSTDTQYF. The CDR3 nucleotides are TGTGCCAGCAGCTCTTCTCTGGACACTAGCACAGATACGCAGTATTTT.

The chain joins TRBV6-5 to TRBJ1-6; 7 bases align to TRBD1. The length of the CDR3 is 18 residues. With 0 bases clipped from V and 0 bases from J, the junction kept 5 bases outside the gene matches. Germline-derived CDR1 and CDR2 are MNHEY and SVGAGI. This chain's CDR3 is CASSYSMDRSSYNSPLHF. The CDR3 DNA is TGTGCCAGCAGTTACTCAATGGACAGGAGCTCCTATAATTCACCCCTCCACTTT.

This clonotype was counted a few times. This chain connects TRBV6-6 to TRBJ2-1; 13 nucleotides match TRBD2. The length of the CDR3 is 16 residues. Germline V gene data show CDR1 as MNHNY and CDR2 as SVGAGI (reference sequence). Unmatched junction bases numbered 7, after V lost 6 bases and J lost 5 bases. The chain's CDR3 is CASSRTSGGPNNEQFF. The CDR3 DNA reads as TGTGCCAGCAGCCGGACTAGCGGGGGACCCAACAATGAGCAGTTCTTC.

CDR3 residues: CASSYNPGSTGPNFSGANVLTF. CDR3 nucleotide sequence: TGTGCCAGCAGTTACAACCCTGGGTCCACAGGGCCAAATTTCTCTGGGGCCAACGTCCTGACTTTC. The V and J genes are TRBV6-2 or TRBV6-3 and TRBJ2-6; D is possibly TRBD1 (6 bases). The CDR3 loop spans 22 amino acids. Between the trimmed V and J ends, which lost 2 bases and 0 bases, there was a span of 26 bases. Germline V CDR1 and CDR2: MNHEY, SVGEGT.

To note about this clonotype: This sequence is one base from a far larger clone and is likely a read error. The gene calls are TRBV7-9 and TRBJ1-5; no reliable D call. This CDR3 comprises 12 residues. CDR1 SEHNR and CDR2 FQNEAQ come from the germline V gene (reference sequence). The CDR3 nucleotides are TGTGCCAGCAGCTTAAGCACTCAGCCCCAGCATTTT. Encoded protein: CASSLSTQPQHF.

The chain has TRBV15 and TRBJ2-7; TRBD1 matches at 7 bases. After removal of 6 bases from V and 3 bases from J, the junction contained 11 bases not matched to a gene. This CDR3 spans 15 amino acids. CDR1 and CDR2 from the germline V gene are LNHNV and YYDKDF (reference sequence). The CDR3 DNA follows: TGTGCCACCAGTCCAGAAAGAGGACAGGTCTACGAGCAGTACGTC. Protein: CATSPERGQVYEQYV.

This clonotype is a singleton in its sample. J is TRBJ2-1 and V is TRBV27; D uncertain. This CDR3 has 15 residues. With 4 bases removed from V and 5 bases from J, the gap between germline ends came to 15 bases. Germline V gives CDR1 MNHEY, CDR2 SMNVEV (reference sequence). CDR3 amino acids: CASSSTRDRDNEQFF. The DNA for the CDR3 is TGTGCCAGCAGTTCAACCCGTGACCGGGACAATGAGCAGTTCTTC.

The CDR3 coding sequence is TGCAGTGCGTCCGGGACTAACTCCTACGAGCAGTACTTC. Translating it yields CSASGTNSYEQYF. The chain has TRBV20-1 and TRBJ2-7, with TRBD2 matching over 7 bases. The CDR3 extends over 13 amino acids. V was pared by 6 bases and J by 0 bases, with 5 bases of the junction left unmatched. Looked up from germline, CDR1 is DFQATT and CDR2 is SNEGSKA (reference sequence).

The V and J genes are TRBV29-1 and TRBJ2-1, with 11 bases that match TRBD2. The length of the CDR3 is 15 residues. Germline V gene lookup returns CDR1 SQVTM and CDR2 ANQGSEA. Unmatched junction bases numbered 6, after V lost 4 bases and J lost 4 bases. The CDR3 region is CSVALAGGPYNEQFF. CDR3 DNA: TGCAGCGTTGCCCTAGCGGGGGGCCCTTACAATGAGCAGTTCTTC.

This clonotype occurred a few times. This rearrangement joins TRBV6-5 to TRBJ1-1; no clear D gene. V lost 2 bases to trimming and J lost 4 bases, with 17 bases between them. The CDR3 has 16 residues. Germline lookup yields CDR1 MNHEY and CDR2 SVGAGI. In DNA, the CDR3 is TGTGCCAGCAGTTACCCCAGCCTCGGGGTTGGCACTGAAGCTTTCTTT. Its translation is CASSYPSLGVGTEAFF.

This clonotype showed up just a few times. The chain has TRBV7-9 and TRBJ1-5; tentatively, D is TRBD1 (5 bases). Deletions cut 6 bases from V and 3 bases from J, with 12 bases between. This CDR3 region has 14 residues. CDR1 and CDR2 from the germline V gene are SEHNR and FQNEAQ (reference sequence). CDR3 protein: CASSTGTFNQPQHF. CDR3 in DNA: TGTGCCAGCAGTACCGGGACCTTCAATCAGCCCCAGCATTTT.

The rearrangement uses TRBV5-4 and TRBJ1-2; D may be TRBD1 (5 bases). Trimming stripped 2 bases from V and 5 bases from J, with 13 bases between. The CDR3 is made up of 14 amino acids. Per the germline V gene, CDR1 is SGHNT and CDR2 is YYREEE (reference sequence). CDR3 region: CASSLLGTDYGYTF. The CDR3, as DNA: TGTGCCAGCAGCTTACTTGGGACGGATTATGGCTACACCTTC.

A remark on this clonotype: A read error may explain this, as a much larger clone is one base away. The rearrangement links TRBV7-6 to TRBJ2-1, with 7 bases that match TRBD1. From germline, CDR1 is SGHVS and CDR2 FNYEAQ. CDR3 size: 16 residues. As DNA, the CDR3 is TGTGTCAGCAGCCCTAGGACAGGACAACGAGTGGATGAGCAGTTCTTC. It is translated as CVSSPRTGQRVDEQFF.

The gene calls are TRBV14 and TRBJ2-7; D is unresolved. The CDR3 consists of 12 residues. V lost 1 base and J 7 bases, leaving 8 bases between the germline ends. Per the germline V gene, CDR1 is SGHDN and CDR2 is FVKESK. CDR3 DNA sequence: TGTGCCAGCAGCCAAGGGGGATTTGAGCAGTACTTC. It encodes CASSQGGFEQYF.

The chain links TRBV7-9 to TRBJ2-3; 8 positions match TRBD2. V lost 2 bases and J lost 1; bases outside the gene matches: 5. Germline V gene sequence: CDR1 SEHNR, CDR2 FQNEAQ (reference sequence). This CDR3 has 16 amino acids. CDR3 nucleotides: TGTGCCAGCAGCTTATATCTTAGCGGGGGCACAGATACGCAGTATTTT. Its translation is CASSLYLSGGTDTQYF.

This clonotype has only one observation. Sequence at one end of the junction differs from germline and may be a read error. The V and J genes are TRBV7-6 and TRBJ1-1; D gene uncertain. The germline CDR1 and CDR2 sequences are SGHVS and FNYEAQ. The CDR3 loop spans 14 amino acids. This chain's CDR3 is CTSSSGSINTEAFF. The CDR3 DNA reads TGTACCAGCAGCTCGGGCTCCATAAACACTGAAGCTTTCTTT. Based on the CDR3 plus reference TRBV7-6 and TRBJ1-1, the full variable domain is GAGVSQSPRYKVTKRGQDVALRCDPISGHVSLYWYRQALGQGPEFLTYFNYEAQQDKSGLPNDRFSAERPEGSISTLTIQRTEQRDSAMYRCTSSSGSINTEAFFGQGTRLTVV.